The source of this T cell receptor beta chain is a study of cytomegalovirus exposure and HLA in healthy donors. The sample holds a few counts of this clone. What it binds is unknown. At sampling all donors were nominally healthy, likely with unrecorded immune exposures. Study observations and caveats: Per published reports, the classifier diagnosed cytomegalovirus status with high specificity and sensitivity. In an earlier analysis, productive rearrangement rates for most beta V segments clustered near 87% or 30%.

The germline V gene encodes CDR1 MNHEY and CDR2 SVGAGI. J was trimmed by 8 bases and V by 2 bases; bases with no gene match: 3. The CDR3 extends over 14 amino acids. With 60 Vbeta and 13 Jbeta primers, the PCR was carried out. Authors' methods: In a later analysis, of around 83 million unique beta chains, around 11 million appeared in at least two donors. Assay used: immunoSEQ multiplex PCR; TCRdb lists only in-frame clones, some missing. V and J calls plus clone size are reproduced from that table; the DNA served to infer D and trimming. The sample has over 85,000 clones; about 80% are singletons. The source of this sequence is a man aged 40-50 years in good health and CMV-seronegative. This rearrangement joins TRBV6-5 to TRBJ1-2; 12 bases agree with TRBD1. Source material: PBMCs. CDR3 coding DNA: TGTGCCAGCAGTTACGGGACAGGGGGCAAAGGCTACACCTTC. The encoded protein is CASSYGTGGKGYTF.